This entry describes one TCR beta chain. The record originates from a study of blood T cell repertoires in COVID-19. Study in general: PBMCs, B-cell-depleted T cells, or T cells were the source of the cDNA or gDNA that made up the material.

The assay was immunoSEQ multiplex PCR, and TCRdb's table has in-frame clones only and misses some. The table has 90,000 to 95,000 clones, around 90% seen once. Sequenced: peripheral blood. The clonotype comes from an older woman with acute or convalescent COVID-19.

The CDR3 is CASSPTGRNTEAFF. CDR3 sequence (DNA): TGTGCCAGTAGTCCGACAGGGAGGAACACTGAAGCTTTCTTT. The gene calls are TRBV19 and TRBJ1-1; TRBD1 aligns across 7 bases. CDR1 and CDR2 from the germline V gene are LNHDA and SQIVND (reference sequence). Losses at the gene ends were 5 bases for V and 1 base for J; bases not matched to a gene: 4. CDR3 size: 14 residues.